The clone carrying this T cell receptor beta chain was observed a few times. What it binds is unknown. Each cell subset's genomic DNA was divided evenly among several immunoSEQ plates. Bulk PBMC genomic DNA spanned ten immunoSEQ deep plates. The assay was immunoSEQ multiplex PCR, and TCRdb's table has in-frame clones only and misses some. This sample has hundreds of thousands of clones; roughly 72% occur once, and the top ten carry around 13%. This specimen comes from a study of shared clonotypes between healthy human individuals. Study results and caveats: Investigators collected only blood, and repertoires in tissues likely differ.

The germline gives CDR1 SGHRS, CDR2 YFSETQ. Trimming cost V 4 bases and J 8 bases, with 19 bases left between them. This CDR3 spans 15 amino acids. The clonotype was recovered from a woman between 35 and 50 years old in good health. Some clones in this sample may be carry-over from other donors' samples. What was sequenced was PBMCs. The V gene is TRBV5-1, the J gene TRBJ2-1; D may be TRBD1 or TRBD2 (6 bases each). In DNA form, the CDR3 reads TGCGCCAGCAGCCGTGGGACCCTGGGGGGCCATGAGCAGTTCTTC. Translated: CASSRGTLGGHEQFF.